This T cell receptor beta chain was obtained from a study of OX40 agonist ivuxolimab in advanced cancers. Overall study: Patients were infused with ivuxolimab every 2 weeks at 0.01 to 10 mg/kg. A history of anti-PD-1, anti-PD-L1 or anti-CTLA-4 therapy was acceptable, and about 40% had some. Partial responses occurred in Three dose-escalation patients, one with hepatocellular carcinoma and two with cutaneous melanoma.

TCRdb's copy holds only in-frame clones and misses some; the assay was immunoSEQ multiplex PCR. The sample consists of about 130,000 clones, 90% of them appearing once. This CDR3 is built from 13 residues. The germline V and J ends were trimmed by 3 bases and 3 bases, with 8 bases remaining between them. In germline, CDR1 is MNHEY, CDR2 SMNVEV (reference sequence). Sample: CD4+ or CD8+ T cells sorted from blood, taken in a trial of the OX40 agonist ivuxolimab. The TCR originated in an adult with an advanced solid tumor such as melanoma, head and neck, liver or kidney cancer. The J gene is TRBJ1-1, the V gene TRBV27; D remains ambiguous. In DNA form, the CDR3 reads TGTGCCAGCAGTTTGGCCGAATACACTGAAGCTTTCTTT. Residues: CASSLAEYTEAFF.